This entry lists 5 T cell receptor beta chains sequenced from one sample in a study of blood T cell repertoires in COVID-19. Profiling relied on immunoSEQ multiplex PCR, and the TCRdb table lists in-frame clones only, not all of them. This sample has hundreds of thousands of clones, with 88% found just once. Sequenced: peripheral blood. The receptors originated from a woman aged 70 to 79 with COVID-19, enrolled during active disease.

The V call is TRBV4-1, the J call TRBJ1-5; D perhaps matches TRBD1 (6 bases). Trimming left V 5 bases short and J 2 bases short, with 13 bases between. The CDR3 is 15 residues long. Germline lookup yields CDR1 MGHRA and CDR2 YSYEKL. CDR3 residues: CASSGNRAGNQPQHF. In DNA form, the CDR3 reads TGCGCCAGCAGCGGAAACAGGGCCGGCAATCAGCCCCAGCATTTT.

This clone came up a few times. CDR3 in amino acids: CSASSGQINEKLFF. DNA of the CDR3: TGCAGTGCTAGTTCCGGACAGATTAATGAAAAACTGTTTTTT. The J gene is TRBJ1-4, the V gene TRBV20-1; perhaps TRBD1 as D (6 bases). Germline loops: CDR1 DFQATT, CDR2 SNEGSKA (reference sequence). The V and J ends lost 3 bases and 4 bases respectively, with 12 bases between them. There are 14 residues in the CDR3.

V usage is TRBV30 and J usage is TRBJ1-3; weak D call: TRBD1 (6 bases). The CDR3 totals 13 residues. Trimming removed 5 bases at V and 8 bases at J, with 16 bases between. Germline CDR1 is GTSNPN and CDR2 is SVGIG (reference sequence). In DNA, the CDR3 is TGTGCCTGGCAACTACAGGGTCGAGACACCATATATTTT. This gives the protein CAWQLQGRDTIYF.

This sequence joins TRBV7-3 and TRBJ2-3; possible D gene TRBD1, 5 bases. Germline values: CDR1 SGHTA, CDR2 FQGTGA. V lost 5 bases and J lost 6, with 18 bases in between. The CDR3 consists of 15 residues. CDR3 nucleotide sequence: TGTGCCAGCAGCCCCGACCTAGGGGATTGGGATACGCAGTATTTT. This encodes CASSPDLGDWDTQYF. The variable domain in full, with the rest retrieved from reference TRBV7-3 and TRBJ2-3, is GAGVSQTPSNKVTEKGKYVELRCDPISGHTALYWYRQSLGQGPEFLIYFQGTGAADDSGLPNDRFFAVRPEGSVSTLKIQRTERGDSAVYLCASSPDLGDWDTQYFGPGTRLTVL.

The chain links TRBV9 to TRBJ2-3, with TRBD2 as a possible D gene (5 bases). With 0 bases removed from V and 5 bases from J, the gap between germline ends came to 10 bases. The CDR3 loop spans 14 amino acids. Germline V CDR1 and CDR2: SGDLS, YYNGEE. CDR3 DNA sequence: TGTGCCAGCAGCGTAGGGCTAGCCATAGATACGCAGTATTTT. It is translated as CASSVGLAIDTQYF.